This TCR beta chain was profiled in a study of T cells in Graves' hyperthyroidism and ophthalmopathy. The CDR3 regions of TCR beta were amplified from RNA transcripts. The HTBI set primed first-round TCR CDR3 RT-PCR. TCRdb called the multiplex PCR reads again in MiXCR, with one record for every CDR3 protein. The sample has roughly 420,000 distinct CDR3 sequences; approximately 14% are singletons. Absent ophthalmopathy progression within 18 months defined stable Graves' hyperthyroidism. Any patient presenting with uncontrolled infection, other autoimmune disease, pregnancy or lactation was left out. Study conclusions and caveats: Stable hyperthyroidism was separated from ophthalmopathy by a model based on 13 V-J features. Most expanded thyroid clonotypes above 0.001 recurred in blood.

V was trimmed by 0 bases and J by 8 bases, leaving 10 bases between them. The CDR3 runs 13 residues. The germline gives CDR1 KGHSY, CDR2 FQNENV. About this clonotype itself: Antigen unknown.

The receptor's source is a woman under 30 with Graves' hyperthyroidism. Sequencing was carried out using blood. The chain links TRBV16 to TRBJ1-2; possible D gene TRBD1, 6 bases. CDR3 sequence reads: CASSQSYREGYTF. Here the CDR3 DNA reads TGTGCCAGCAGCCAATCCTACAGGGAGGGCTACACCTTC. Full variable domain (missing parts from reference TRBV16 and TRBJ1-2): GEEVAQTPKHLVRGEGQKAKLYCAPIKGHSYVFWYQQVLKNEFKFLISFQNENVFDETGMPKERFSAKCLPNSPCSLEIQATKLEDSAVYFCASSQSYREGYTFGSGTRLTVV.